One sample yielded the 13 T cell receptor beta chains listed below, sequenced in a study of beta chain features in type 1 diabetes. Reverse transcribing all isolated RNA meant expressed TCRB transcripts were sequenced. Generated by immunoSEQ multiplex PCR, the TCRdb table keeps only in-frame clones and is missing some. Altogether about 250,000 clones are present, around 14% being singletons, with the ten largest covering around 0.03%. The source material was naive CD4+ T cells from blood. All receptors come from a woman in her thirties or forties in good health.

The chain is built from TRBV7-6 and TRBJ1-1, with D tentatively TRBD1 (5 bases). The germline V gene has CDR1 SGHVS and CDR2 FNYEAQ. The CDR3 has 14 residues. The V and J ends lost 4 bases and 1 base respectively, with 10 bases between them. CDR3 residues: CASSSLGGNTEAFF. CDR3 in DNA: TGTGCCAGCAGCTCCCTCGGGGGGAACACTGAAGCTTTCTTT.

This clone appeared a few times. The chain uses TRBV7-2 and TRBJ2-7; 7 bases agree with TRBD2. Germline-derived CDR1 and CDR2 are SGHTA and FQGNSA. V dropped 5 bases and J dropped 2; count of bases not matched to a gene: 9. The CDR3 is made up of 15 amino acids. The CDR3 sequence is CASSPRSGAAYEQYF. DNA of the CDR3: TGTGCCAGCAGCCCCCGGAGCGGGGCTGCCTACGAGCAGTACTTC.

CDR3 region: CASSRGQTIYGYTF. CDR3 sequence (DNA): TGTGCCAGCAGCCGCGGACAGACAATCTATGGCTACACCTTC. V usage is TRBV7-9 and J usage is TRBJ1-2; a possible D gene is TRBD1 (6 bases). V was shortened by 5 bases and J by 4 bases, with 14 bases between the two germline ends. The CDR3 is 14 amino acids. Germline CDR1 is SEHNR and CDR2 is FQNEAQ (reference sequence).

The table lists this clone with a few counts. The rearrangement uses TRBV5-8 and TRBJ2-7; 9 nucleotides match TRBD1. The CDR3 is made up of 14 amino acids. Germline V gene data show CDR1 as SGHTS and CDR2 as YDEGEE. With V trimmed by 4 bases and J by 3 bases, 5 bases remained unmatched. CDR3 in amino acids: CASSRPGQGYEQYF. CDR3 in DNA: TGTGCCAGCAGCCGACCGGGACAGGGCTACGAGCAGTACTTC.

The gene calls are TRBV5-1 and TRBJ1-1; the D is unclear. Trimming took 0 bases from V and 1 from J, leaving 7 bases between them. The CDR3 spans 14 residues. From germline, CDR1 is SGHRS and CDR2 YFSETQ. CDR3 DNA: TGCGCCAGCAGCTTGGATCCCCGGAACACTGAAGCTTTCTTT. Its protein is CASSLDPRNTEAFF. Full variable domain (rest looked up from reference TRBV5-1 and TRBJ1-1): KAGVTQTPRYLIKTRGQQVTLSCSPISGHRSVSWYQQTPGQGLQFLFEYFSETQRNKGNFPGRFSGRQFSNSRSEMNVSTLELGDSALYLCASSLDPRNTEAFFGQGTRLTVV.

V usage is TRBV7-2 and J usage is TRBJ2-5; D is possibly TRBD2 (6 bases). Trimming shortened V by 5 bases and J by 5 bases, and 9 bases separated the two germline ends. The CDR3 spans 12 residues. Germline V gene data show CDR1 as SGHTA and CDR2 as FQGNSA. This CDR3 is CASSRGDETQYF. CDR3 DNA: TGTGCCAGCAGCCGCGGGGATGAGACCCAGTACTTC.

This clone turned up a few times. The rearrangement uses TRBV6-4 and TRBJ2-5; D is perhaps TRBD2 (7 bases). V was shortened by 0 bases and J by 5 bases, with 13 bases between the two germline ends. CDR3 size: 15 residues. The germline V gene has CDR1 MRHNA and CDR2 SNTAGT. Written as DNA, the CDR3 is TGTGCCAGCAGTGACTCGGGGGGGCCGGGCGAGACCCAGTACTTC. This gives the protein CASSDSGGPGETQYF.

This clone appeared a single time. Other nucleotide sequences from this sample produce the same CDR3. The rearrangement joins TRBV5-4 to TRBJ2-7, with D hard to call. The CDR3 length is 12 residues. V shed 3 bases and J shed 4 bases, with 8 bases lying between them. Germline V gives CDR1 SGHNT, CDR2 YYREEE (reference sequence). CDR3 amino acids: CASSSDSYEQYF. In nucleotides, the CDR3 is TGTGCCAGCAGCTCCGACTCGTACGAGCAGTACTTC. The complete variable domain, with remaining parts taken from reference TRBV5-4 and TRBJ2-7, reads ETGVTQSPTHLIKTRGQQVTLRCSSQSGHNTVSWYQQALGQGPQFIFQYYREEENGRGNFPPRFSGLQFPNYSSELNVNALELDDSALYLCASSSDSYEQYFGPGTRLTVT.

V usage is TRBV7-2 and J usage is TRBJ2-6; no definite D call. The CDR3 consists of 16 residues. Germline lookup yields CDR1 SGHTA and CDR2 FQGNSA. V was trimmed by 5 bases and J by 4 bases, leaving 15 bases between them. The CDR3 spells CASSEQPLSGANVLTF. DNA of the CDR3: TGTGCCAGCAGCGAACAACCCCTTTCGGGGGCCAACGTCCTGACTTTC. The full variable domain, its missing parts supplied by reference TRBV7-2 and TRBJ2-6, is GAGVSQSPSNKVTEKGKDVELRCDPISGHTALYWYRQSLGQGLEFLIYFQGNSAPDKSGLPSDRFSAERTGGSVSTLTIQRTQQEDSAVYLCASSEQPLSGANVLTFGAGSRLTVL.

The rearrangement joins TRBV7-9 to TRBJ2-2; TRBD1 might be the D (5 bases). V lost 3 bases and J 6 bases, leaving 14 bases between the germline ends. Germline V gene lookup returns CDR1 SEHNR and CDR2 FQNEAQ (reference sequence). CDR3 length equals 15 residues. Here the CDR3 DNA reads TGTGCCAGCAGCTTTCTTTCTCAGGGCGCCGGGGAGCTGTTTTTT. It encodes CASSFLSQGAGELFF. The entire variable domain, with the rest obtained from reference TRBV7-9 and TRBJ2-2, is as follows: DTGVSQNPRHKITKRGQNVTFRCDPISEHNRLYWYRQTLGQGPEFLTYFQNEAQLEKSRLLSDRFSAERPKGSFSTLEIQRTEQGDSAMYLCASSFLSQGAGELFFGEGSRLTVL.

This chain joins TRBV18 and TRBJ2-1; TRBD2 is a possible D gene (7 bases). V was trimmed by 3 bases and J by 1 base, leaving 22 bases between them. Germline CDR1 KGHSH, CDR2 LQKENI. The CDR3 is made up of 19 amino acids. The CDR3, as DNA: TGTGCCAGCTCACCCCTGGGTTTCGGGGGGCGAGGGTCCTACAATGAGCAGTTCTTC. Amino acids: CASSPLGFGGRGSYNEQFF.

V and J are TRBV5-1 and TRBJ1-4; D may be TRBD1 (6 bases). Germline loops: CDR1 SGHRS, CDR2 YFSETQ. The CDR3 contains 13 residues. Trimming took off 4 bases at V and 5 bases at J, with 9 bases between the two ends. Here the CDR3 DNA reads TGCGCCAGCAGCCCGGACAGAAATGAAAAACTGTTTTTT. Translating gives CASSPDRNEKLFF.

The DNA for the CDR3 is TGTGCCAGCACCCTGCGGGGGGCACAGGGATCACCCCTCCACTTT. This encodes CASTLRGAQGSPLHF. The chain couples TRBV2 to TRBJ1-6; a possible D gene is TRBD1 (6 bases). V shed 7 bases and J shed 10 bases, with 20 bases lying between them. Germline V CDR1 and CDR2: SNHLY, FYNNEI. The CDR3 has 15 amino acids.